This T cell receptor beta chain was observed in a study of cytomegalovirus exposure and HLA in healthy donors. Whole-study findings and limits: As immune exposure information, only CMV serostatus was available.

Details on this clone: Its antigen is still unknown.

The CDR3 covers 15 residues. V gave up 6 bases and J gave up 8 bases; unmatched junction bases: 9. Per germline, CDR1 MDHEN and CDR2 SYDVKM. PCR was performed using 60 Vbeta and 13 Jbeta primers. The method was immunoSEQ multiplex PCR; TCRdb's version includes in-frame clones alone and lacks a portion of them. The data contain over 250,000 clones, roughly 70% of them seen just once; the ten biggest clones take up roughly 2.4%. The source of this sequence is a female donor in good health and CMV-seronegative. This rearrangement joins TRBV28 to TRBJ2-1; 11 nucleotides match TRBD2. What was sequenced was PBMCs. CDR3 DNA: TGTGCCAGCAGAAGAACTAGCGGGAGTGTCCATGAGCAGTTCTTC. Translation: CASRRTSGSVHEQFF. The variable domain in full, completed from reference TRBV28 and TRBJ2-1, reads DVKVTQSSRYLVKRTGEKVFLECVQDMDHENMFWYRQDPGLGLRLIYFSYDVKMKEKGDIPEGYSVSREKKERFSLILESASTNQTSMYLCASRRTSGSVHEQFFGPGTRLTVL.